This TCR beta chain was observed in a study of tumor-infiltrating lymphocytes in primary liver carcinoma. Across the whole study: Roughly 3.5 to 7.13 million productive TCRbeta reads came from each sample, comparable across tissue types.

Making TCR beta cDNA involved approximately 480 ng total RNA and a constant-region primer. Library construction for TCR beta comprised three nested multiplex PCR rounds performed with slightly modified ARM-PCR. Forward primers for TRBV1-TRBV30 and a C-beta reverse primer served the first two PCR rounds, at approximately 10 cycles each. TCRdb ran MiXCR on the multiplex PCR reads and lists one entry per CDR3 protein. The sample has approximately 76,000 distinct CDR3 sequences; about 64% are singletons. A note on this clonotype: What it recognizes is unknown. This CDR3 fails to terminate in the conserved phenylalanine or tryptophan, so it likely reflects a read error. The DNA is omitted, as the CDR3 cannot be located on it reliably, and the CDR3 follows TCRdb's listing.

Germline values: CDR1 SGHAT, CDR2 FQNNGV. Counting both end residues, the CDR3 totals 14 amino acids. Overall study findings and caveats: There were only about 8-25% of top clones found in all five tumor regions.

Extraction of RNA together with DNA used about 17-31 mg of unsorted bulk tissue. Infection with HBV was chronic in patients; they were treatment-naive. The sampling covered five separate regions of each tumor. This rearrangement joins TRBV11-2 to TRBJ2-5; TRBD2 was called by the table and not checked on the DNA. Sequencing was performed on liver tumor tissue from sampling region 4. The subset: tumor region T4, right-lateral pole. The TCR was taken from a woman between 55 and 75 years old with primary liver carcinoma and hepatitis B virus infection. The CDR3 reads CASSLSLAGETQCI.